What follows are 5 T cell receptor beta chains derived from one specimen sequenced in a study of patients and donors after allogeneic stem cell transplantation. From the RT-PCR reads, TCRdb called clonotypes with MiXCR, one entry per CDR3 protein. The table shows approximately 170,000 distinct CDR3 sequences, with about 29% occurring only once. Source material: blood, either unsorted or a sorted T cell fraction (not recorded which). The receptors were gathered from a human donor who was either an allogeneic HSCT recipient or a stem cell or donor lymphocyte infusion donor (not recorded which). It is not recorded whose cells these are; they may come from a transplant donor.

The chain couples TRBV3-1 to TRBJ2-1; no clear D. Germline V gene data show CDR1 as LGHDT and CDR2 as YNNKEL (reference sequence). Trimming left V 4 bases short and J 3 bases short, with 13 bases between. The CDR3 totals 15 residues. The CDR3 reads CASSLMKEYYNEQFF. The DNA for the CDR3 is TGTGCCAGCAGCCTGATGAAGGAGTACTACAATGAGCAGTTCTTC.

The genes are TRBV7-2 and TRBJ2-1, with D unresolved. Germline CDR1 and CDR2: SGHTA and FQGNSA. V was clipped by 1 base and J by 14 bases, with 12 bases between them. The CDR3 runs 12 residues. CDR3 residues: CASSLVPTQEFF. For the CDR3, the DNA is TGTGCCAGCAGCTTAGTACCTACCCAGGAGTTCTTC. Combining the CDR3 with reference TRBV7-2 and TRBJ2-1 gives the whole variable domain GAGVSQSPSNKVTEKGKDVELRCDPISGHTALYWYRQSLGQGLEFLIYFQGNSAPDKSGLPSDRFSAERTGGSVSTLTIQRTQQEDSAVYLCASSLVPTQEFFGPGTRLTVL.

This clonotype was counted ten times or more. The rearrangement uses TRBV15 and TRBJ1-1; D is uncertain. The CDR3 covers 14 residues. The germline V gene encodes CDR1 LNHNV and CDR2 YYDKDF (reference sequence). Deletions cut 2 bases from V and 7 bases from J, with 14 bases between. The CDR3 DNA reads as TGTGCCACCAGCAGACTAGATAATCTCGATGAAGCTTTCTTT. As protein: CATSRLDNLDEAFF.

The rearrangement uses TRBV20-1 and TRBJ2-6, with D hard to call. The CDR3 is made up of 15 amino acids. The germline gives CDR1 DFQATT, CDR2 SNEGSKA (reference sequence). V was pared by 4 bases and J by 0 bases, with 10 bases between. Written as DNA, the CDR3 is TGCAGTGCTACAAAACAGAGCTCTGGGGCCAACGTCCTGACTTTC. The encoded protein is CSATKQSSGANVLTF.

This chain links TRBV6-5 with TRBJ2-3, with D perhaps being TRBD1 or TRBD2 (5 bases each). CDR3 length equals 15 residues. Deletions cut 0 bases from V and 0 bases from J, with 7 bases between. Germline V gene lookup returns CDR1 MNHEY and CDR2 SVGAGI. CDR3 amino acids: CASSYSWDSTDTQYF. In nucleotides, the CDR3 is TGTGCCAGCAGTTACTCCTGGGACAGCACAGATACGCAGTATTTT.